This record looks at one T cell receptor (beta chain) sequence and its context. Its antigen remains unknown. The sample belongs to a study of cytomegalovirus exposure and HLA in healthy donors. Germline values: CDR1 MDHEN, CDR2 SYDVKM. The V gene lost 6 bases and the J gene lost 5 bases, with 17 bases spanning the gap. The CDR3 length is 15 residues. Study outcomes and limitations: The classifier reportedly diagnosed cytomegalovirus status with high specificity and sensitivity.

Assay used: immunoSEQ multiplex PCR; TCRdb lists only in-frame clones, some missing. The repertoire has tens of thousands of clones, 97% of them found once; the top ten carry over 9.5%. V is TRBV28 and J is TRBJ1-5, with no clear D. Sequenced: PBMCs. This receptor was identified in a man aged 25-40 years in good health and CMV-seropositive. CDR3 in DNA: TGTGCCAGCAGCCTCGACACGCCAAAGGATCAGCCCCAGCATTTT. Translated: CASSLDTPKDQPQHF.